The sample holds a few counts of the clone carrying this TCR beta chain. Its antigen is not identified. TCRdb ran MiXCR on the reads and lists one entry per CDR3 protein. There are over 200,000 distinct CDR3 sequences in the sample; roughly 15% occur only once, and around 9.5% lies in the top ten. The source of the sample is a study of T cell repertoires in cytomegalovirus infection. General observations from the study: Summed frequency of shared TCR beta families picked out CMV carriers who also had the relevant HLA. Ex vivo, HLA-C-restricted CMV-specific TCR beta clonotypes prevailed over the rest of the response.

V trimming: 9 bases; J trimming: 11 bases; junction bases outside the gene matches: 6. The germline V gene encodes CDR1 MNHEY and CDR2 SVGAGI. The CDR3 contains 10 residues. The gene calls are TRBV6-5 and TRBJ2-5; TRBD2 matches at 7 bases. This TCR was recovered from a human donor in good health (CMV status not recorded). Some clones in this sample may be carry-over from other donors' samples. Sequencing used PBMCs. CDR3 nucleotides: TGTGCCAGTGGCCCCGGGGGGCAGTACTTC. Protein product: CASGPGGQYF.